This T cell receptor beta chain was captured in a study of tumor-infiltrating lymphocytes in primary liver carcinoma. At the level of the study: Sample yields, roughly 3.65 to 8 million productive TCRbeta reads, were similar across the tissue types.

Findings and caveats of the study: A significantly higher top-250-clone fraction was recorded for tumors than for blood (p = 0.039).

A word on this clonotype: Its antigen is not known.

Synthesis of TCR beta cDNA was carried out from 500 ng total RNA with a constant-region primer. Generation of the TCR beta libraries relied on three nested multiplex PCR rounds using slightly modified ARM-PCR. TRBV1-TRBV30 forward primers paired with a C-beta reverse primer drove the first two PCR rounds, 10 cycles each. TCRdb re-analysed the multiplex PCR reads in MiXCR, keeping a single row per CDR3 protein. Of roughly 190,000 distinct CDR3 sequences in the sample, approximately 80% are singletons; the top ten hold less than 20%. CDR3 length: 14 residues. V shed 10 bases and J shed 6 bases, with 22 bases lying between them. CDR1 is MNHNS, CDR2 SASEGT, per germline. The tissue used was unsorted bulk material of about 19-33 mg. RNA and DNA were co-extracted from it with the AllPrep DNA/RNA mini kit.

V and J are TRBV6-1 and TRBJ2-7; maybe TRBD2 (7 bases). The origin of this receptor is a man aged 35 to 55 with primary liver carcinoma and hepatitis B virus infection. The sequenced material came from tumor tissue from primary liver carcinoma. The CDR3 loop is CATDKDTGGIEQYF. CDR3 sequence (DNA): TGTGCCACGGATAAAGACACGGGGGGCATCGAGCAGTACTTC.